One T cell receptor (beta chain) is described in this entry. CDR3 length: 12 residues. Germline-derived CDR1 and CDR2 are SQVTM and ANQGSEA. The germline V and J ends were trimmed by 4 bases and 5 bases, with 11 bases remaining between them. This specimen comes from a study of cytomegalovirus exposure and HLA in healthy donors. In the PCR, 60 Vbeta and 13 Jbeta primers were used. Clones were sequenced by immunoSEQ multiplex PCR, and TCRdb holds only the in-frame ones, with some missing. The top ten clones hold 1.5% to 2% of a sample with about 160,000 clones, 75% to 85% of them seen once. The chain has TRBV29-1 and TRBJ1-1, with a weak D call TRBD1 (6 bases). Sample: PBMCs. The receptor was isolated from a young woman in good health and CMV-seronegative. CDR3 sequence reads: CSVVGAWTEAFF. The CDR3 nucleotides read TGCAGCGTTGTGGGGGCTTGGACTGAAGCTTTCTTT.